The 14 T cell receptor beta chains below all came from one sample that was sequenced in a study of T cells in Graves' hyperthyroidism and ophthalmopathy. The source material, RNA transcripts, was used to amplify TCR beta CDR3 regions. The HTBI primer set drove a first-round RT-PCR of the TCR CDR3. In TCRdb, the multiplex PCR reads were re-called with MiXCR into one record per CDR3 protein. The top ten hold 3.8% of the sample, which has around 620,000 distinct CDR3 sequences, roughly 15% seen once. Sequences were obtained from blood. The receptors were gathered from a woman in her 30s with Graves' hyperthyroidism.

This clonotype has ten or more counts. Its ends do not fully match the called genes, so a read error is possible. The chain has TRBV30 and TRBJ2-1; D is unclear. Germline assignment: CDR1 GTSNPN and CDR2 SVGIG (reference sequence). This CDR3 comprises 15 residues. The CDR3 reads CAWGVGLGQDNEQFF. The CDR3 DNA follows: TGTGCCTGGGGTGTGGGGTTGGGTCAGGACAATGAGCAGTTCTTC. Full variable domain (remainder filled in from reference TRBV30 and TRBJ2-1): SQTIHQWPATLVQPVGSPLSLECTVEGTSNPNLYWYRQAAGRGLQLLFYSVGIGQISSEVPQNLSASRPQDRQFILSSKKLLLSDSGFYLCAWGVGLGQDNEQFFGPGTRLTVL.

This clonotype was counted many times. This chain uses TRBV6-1 with TRBJ1-1; no definite D call. Germline assignment: CDR1 MNHNS and CDR2 SASEGT. The CDR3 totals 15 residues. With 0 bases removed from V and 1 base from J, the gap between germline ends came to 9 bases. CDR3 nucleotide sequence: TGTGCCAGCAGTGAAGCTTTCTGGGGGAACACTGAAGCTTTCTTT. Translation gives CASSEAFWGNTEAFF.

This clonotype was seen ten or more times. Written as DNA, the CDR3 is TGTGCCAGCACCGGCAGGGTGTACACTGAAGCTTTCTTT. This codes for CASTGRVYTEAFF. The rearrangement uses TRBV6-1 and TRBJ1-1, with a tentative D call TRBD1 (5 bases). V was pared by 7 bases and J by 3 bases, with 12 bases between. Germline V CDR1 and CDR2: MNHNS, SASEGT. The CDR3 is 13 amino acids.

Many counts were recorded for this clonotype. This chain connects TRBV6-1 to TRBJ2-1, with 12 bases identical to TRBD1. The CDR3 loop spans 16 amino acids. The junction had 9 bases not matched to a gene; V was cut back by 6 bases and J by 6 bases. Looked up from germline, CDR1 is MNHNS and CDR2 is SASEGT. In DNA, the CDR3 is TGTGCCAGCAGAGACACCGGGACAGGGGGCCGCAATGAGCAGTTCTTC. This gives the protein CASRDTGTGGRNEQFF.

This clonotype turned up a few times. V and J are TRBV5-4 and TRBJ2-5; D may be TRBD2 (6 bases). Trimming shortened V by 6 bases and J by 2 bases, and 11 bases separated the two germline ends. The CDR3 is 13 amino acids. Germline assignment: CDR1 SGHNT and CDR2 YYREEE (reference sequence). The CDR3 DNA is TGTGCCAGCAAAGCGGGCGTTCAAGAGACCCAGTACTTC. Its protein is CASKAGVQETQYF.

This clonotype showed up just a few times. The chain links TRBV20-1 to TRBJ2-3; perhaps TRBD1 as D (6 bases). Germline CDR1 and CDR2: DFQATT and SNEGSKA (reference sequence). The CDR3 consists of 18 residues. Between the trimmed V and J ends, which lost 1 base and 2 bases, there was a span of 22 bases. The CDR3: CSARVGNQDSPTTDTQYF. The CDR3 nucleotides are TGCAGTGCTAGAGTAGGCAACCAGGACAGCCCAACCACAGATACGCAGTATTTT.

To note about this clonotype: One junction end disagrees with the germline gene, perhaps due to a read error. The CDR3: CNVEDQGTDTQYF. CDR3 sequence (DNA): TGCAACGTTGAAGACCAGGGCACAGATACGCAGTATTTT. V is TRBV29-1 and J is TRBJ2-3; D call uncertain. Germline V gene sequence: CDR1 SQVTM, CDR2 ANQGSEA. The CDR3 loop spans 13 amino acids.

The V call is TRBV20-1, the J call TRBJ1-5, with 8 positions matching TRBD1. This CDR3 spans 15 amino acids. The J segment lost 5 bases and the V segment lost 0 bases, leaving 6 bases of the junction unmatched. Germline loops: CDR1 DFQATT, CDR2 SNEGSKA (reference sequence). The CDR3 spells CSARDRGLAYQPQHF. The CDR3 DNA is TGCAGTGCTAGAGACAGGGGGCTAGCGTATCAGCCCCAGCATTTT.

This clonotype was observed at least ten times. The CDR3 here is CASSFLLAGPDTQYF. As DNA, the CDR3 is TGTGCCAGCAGCTTCCTACTAGCGGGACCGGATACGCAGTATTTT. The chain combines TRBV11-3 with TRBJ2-3; TRBD2 matches at 10 bases. The V gene's germline CDR1 is SGHNT and CDR2 YENEEA. The CDR3 covers 15 residues. V gave up 3 bases and J gave up 6 bases; unmatched junction bases: 6.

This clonotype was picked up a small number of times. The junction departs from germline at one end; a sequencing error may be responsible. The V and J genes are TRBV11-3 and TRBJ2-3, with a possible D match to TRBD1 (7 bases). The CDR3 is 11 amino acids. Germline CDR1 is SGHNT and CDR2 is YENEEA. The CDR3: CARRGADTQYF. The CDR3 DNA reads as TGTGCCCGCAGGGGGGCAGATACGCAGTATTTT.

Details on this clonotype: One base away lies a much larger clone, so this may be a sequencing read error. V gene TRBV6-5 combines with J gene TRBJ2-1; 11 bases align to TRBD2. The CDR3 loop spans 16 amino acids. The germline CDR1 and CDR2 sequences are MNHEY and SVGAGI. CDR3: CAISYSSLAGGSEQFF. Written as DNA, the CDR3 is TGTGCCATCAGTTACTCGAGCCTAGCGGGAGGTAGTGAGCAGTTCTTC.

Regarding this clonotype: This may be a read error, as it is one base from a much larger clone. The genes are TRBV2 and TRBJ1-1; maybe TRBD1 (5 bases). Germline CDR1 and CDR2: SNHLY and FYNNEI. The germline V and J ends were trimmed by 2 bases and 3 bases, with 16 bases remaining between them. The CDR3 contains 16 residues. CDR3 amino acids: CASSESHRPVHTEAFF. The DNA for the CDR3 is TGTGCCAGCAGTGAATCCCACAGGCCGGTTCACACTGAAGCTTTCTTT.

There are many counts of this clonotype. The J gene is TRBJ1-5, the V gene TRBV20-1; unclear D gene. This CDR3 region has 16 residues. Germline-derived CDR1 and CDR2 are DFQATT and SNEGSKA (reference sequence). Trimming cost V 3 bases and J 3 bases, with 18 bases left between them. The CDR3 spells CSASYSALDYNQPQHF. CDR3 nucleotides: TGCAGTGCTAGCTACAGCGCGCTAGATTACAATCAGCCCCAGCATTTT.

The sample holds many counts of this clonotype. The J gene is TRBJ2-1, the V gene TRBV9; D is possibly TRBD2 (6 bases). The germline V gene encodes CDR1 SGDLS and CDR2 YYNGEE. The CDR3 loop spans 15 amino acids. The V end lost 3 bases, the J end lost 4 bases, and 14 bases lay between the germline ends. The DNA of the CDR3 is TGTGCCAGCAGCGCAAGTCGGGAGCTTTACAATGAGCAGTTCTTC. Its translation is CASSASRELYNEQFF.